Reported below is one T cell receptor beta chain. The entry originates in a study of blood T cell repertoires in COVID-19. Profiling relied on immunoSEQ multiplex PCR, and the TCRdb table lists in-frame clones only, not all of them. In the table there are some 97,000 clones, roughly 92% of which are singletons. Material for sequencing was peripheral blood. This sequence was found in a man aged 55-75 years with acute or convalescent COVID-19.

CDR3 region: CASTFGTLGSSTDTQYF. In DNA form, the CDR3 reads TGTGCCAGCACATTCGGGACTCTGGGGAGTAGCACAGATACGCAGTATTTT. This chain links TRBV11-3 with TRBJ2-3; the D gene is possibly TRBD2 (6 bases). The CDR3 is made up of 17 amino acids. V lost 7 bases to trimming and J lost 0 bases, with 20 bases between them. Germline values: CDR1 SGHNT, CDR2 YENEEA.